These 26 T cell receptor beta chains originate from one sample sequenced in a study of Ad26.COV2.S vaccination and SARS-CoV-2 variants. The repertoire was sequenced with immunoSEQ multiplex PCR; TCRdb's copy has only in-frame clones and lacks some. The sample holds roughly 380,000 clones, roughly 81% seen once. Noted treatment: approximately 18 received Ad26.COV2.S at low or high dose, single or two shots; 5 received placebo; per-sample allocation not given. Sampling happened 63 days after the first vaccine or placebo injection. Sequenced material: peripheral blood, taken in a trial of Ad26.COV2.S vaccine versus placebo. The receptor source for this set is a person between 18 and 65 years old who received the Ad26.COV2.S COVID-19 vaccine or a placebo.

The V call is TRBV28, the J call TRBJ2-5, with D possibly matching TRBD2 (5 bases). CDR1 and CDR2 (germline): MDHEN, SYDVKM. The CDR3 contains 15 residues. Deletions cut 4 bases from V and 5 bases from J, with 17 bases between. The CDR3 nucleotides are TGTGCCAGCAGTTCCCCTAAGCGCCGAGGGGAGACCCAGTACTTC. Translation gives CASSSPKRRGETQYF.

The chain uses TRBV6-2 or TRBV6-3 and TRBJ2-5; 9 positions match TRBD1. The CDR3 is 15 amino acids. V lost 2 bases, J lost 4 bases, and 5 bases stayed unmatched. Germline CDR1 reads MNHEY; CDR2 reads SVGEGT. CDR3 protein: CASSYGTGLGETQYF. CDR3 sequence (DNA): TGTGCCAGCAGTTACGGGACAGGGCTAGGAGAGACCCAGTACTTC.

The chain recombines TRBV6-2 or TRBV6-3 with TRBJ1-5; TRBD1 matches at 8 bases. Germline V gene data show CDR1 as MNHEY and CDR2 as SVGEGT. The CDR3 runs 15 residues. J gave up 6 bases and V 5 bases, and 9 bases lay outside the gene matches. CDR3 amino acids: CASSRMTGVGQPQHF. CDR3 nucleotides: TGTGCCAGCAGTCGGATGACAGGGGTCGGTCAGCCCCAGCATTTT.

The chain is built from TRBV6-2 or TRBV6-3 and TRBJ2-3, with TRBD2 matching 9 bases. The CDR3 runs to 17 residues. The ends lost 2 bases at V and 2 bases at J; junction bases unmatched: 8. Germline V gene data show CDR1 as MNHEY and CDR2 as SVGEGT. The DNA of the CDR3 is TGTGCCAGCAGTTACCCTTCTAGCGGGATCGACACAGATACGCAGTATTTT. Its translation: CASSYPSSGIDTDTQYF.

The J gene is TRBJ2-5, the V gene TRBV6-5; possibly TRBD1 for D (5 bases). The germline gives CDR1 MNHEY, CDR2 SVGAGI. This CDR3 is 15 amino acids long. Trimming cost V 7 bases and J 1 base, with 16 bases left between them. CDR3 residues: CASNKGKQLQETQYF. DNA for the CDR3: TGTGCCAGCAACAAGGGGAAACAGCTCCAAGAGACCCAGTACTTC.

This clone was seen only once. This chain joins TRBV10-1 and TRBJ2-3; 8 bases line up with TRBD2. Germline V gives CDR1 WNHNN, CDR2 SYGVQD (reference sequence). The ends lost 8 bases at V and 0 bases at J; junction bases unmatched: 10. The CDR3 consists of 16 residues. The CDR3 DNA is TGCGCCAGCCCCAGGCGGGAGGATAAGAGCACAGATACGCAGTATTTT. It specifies CASPRREDKSTDTQYF.

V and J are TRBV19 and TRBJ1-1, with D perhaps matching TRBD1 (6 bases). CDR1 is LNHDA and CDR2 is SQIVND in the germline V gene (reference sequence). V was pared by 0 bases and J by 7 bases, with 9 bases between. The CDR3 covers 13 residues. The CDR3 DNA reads TGTGCCAGTAGTATAGAAGGGGGTGGTGAAGCTTTCTTT. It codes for CASSIEGGGEAFF.

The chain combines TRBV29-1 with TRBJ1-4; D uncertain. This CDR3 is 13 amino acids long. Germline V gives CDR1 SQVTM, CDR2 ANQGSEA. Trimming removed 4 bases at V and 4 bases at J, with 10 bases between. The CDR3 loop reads CSVGGGGNEKLFF. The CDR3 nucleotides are TGCAGCGTTGGAGGTGGAGGTAATGAAAAACTGTTTTTT. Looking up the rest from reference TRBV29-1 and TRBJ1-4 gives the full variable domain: SAVISQKPSRDICQRGTSLTIQCQVDSQVTMMFWYRQQPGQSLTLIATANQGSEATYESGFVIDKFPISRPNLTFSTLTVSNMSPEDSSIYLCSVGGGGNEKLFFGSGTQLSVL.

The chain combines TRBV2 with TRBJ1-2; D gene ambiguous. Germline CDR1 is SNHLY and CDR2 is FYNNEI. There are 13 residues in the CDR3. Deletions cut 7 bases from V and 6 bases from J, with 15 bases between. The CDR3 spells CASIMGNGDGYTF. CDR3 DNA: TGTGCCAGCATCATGGGGAATGGGGATGGCTACACCTTC.

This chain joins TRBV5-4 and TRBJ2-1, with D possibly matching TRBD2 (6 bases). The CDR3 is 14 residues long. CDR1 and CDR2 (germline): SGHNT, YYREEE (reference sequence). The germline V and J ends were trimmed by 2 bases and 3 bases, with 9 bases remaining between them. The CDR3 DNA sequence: TGTGCCAGCAGCTTCCCTAGCGACTACAATGAGCAGTTCTTC. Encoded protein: CASSFPSDYNEQFF.

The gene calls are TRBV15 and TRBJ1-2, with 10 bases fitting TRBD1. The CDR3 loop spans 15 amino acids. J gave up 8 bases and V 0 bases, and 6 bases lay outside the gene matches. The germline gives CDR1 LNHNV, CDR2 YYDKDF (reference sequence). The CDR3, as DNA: TGTGCCACCAGCAGAGAGCGACAGGGGGCGCAGGGCTACACCTTC. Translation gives CATSRERQGAQGYTF.

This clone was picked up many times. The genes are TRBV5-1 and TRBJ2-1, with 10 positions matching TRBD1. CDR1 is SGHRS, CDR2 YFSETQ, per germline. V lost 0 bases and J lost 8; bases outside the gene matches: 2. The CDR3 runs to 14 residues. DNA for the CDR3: TGCGCCAGCAGCTTGGGACAGGGGGCCGATGAGCAGTTCTTC. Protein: CASSLGQGADEQFF. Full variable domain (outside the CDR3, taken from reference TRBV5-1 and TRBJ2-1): KAGVTQTPRYLIKTRGQQVTLSCSPISGHRSVSWYQQTPGQGLQFLFEYFSETQRNKGNFPGRFSGRQFSNSRSEMNVSTLELGDSALYLCASSLGQGADEQFFGPGTRLTVL.

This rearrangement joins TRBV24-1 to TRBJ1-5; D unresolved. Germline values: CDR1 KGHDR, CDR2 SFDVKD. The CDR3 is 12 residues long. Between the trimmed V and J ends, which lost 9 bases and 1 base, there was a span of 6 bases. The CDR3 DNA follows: TGTGCCACCGGCGACAGCAATCAGCCCCAGCATTTT. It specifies CATGDSNQPQHF.

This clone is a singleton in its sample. CDR3 nucleotides: TGCGCCAGCAGCTTGGAAACCGGGACACTGAACACCGGGGAGCTGTTTTTT. Protein sequence: CASSLETGTLNTGELFF. The chain joins TRBV5-1 to TRBJ2-2, with a possible D match to TRBD1 (6 bases). The CDR3 loop spans 17 amino acids. Germline-derived CDR1 and CDR2 are SGHRS and YFSETQ. Trimming took off 0 bases at V and 1 base at J, with 13 bases between the two ends.

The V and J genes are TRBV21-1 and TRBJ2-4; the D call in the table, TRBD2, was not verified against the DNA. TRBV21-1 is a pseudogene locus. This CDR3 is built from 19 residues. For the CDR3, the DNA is TGTGCCAGCAGCCCCCTGAGAGACAGCCCTAGCGGGGCCAAAAACATTCAGTACTTC. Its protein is CASSPLRDSPSGAKNIQYF.

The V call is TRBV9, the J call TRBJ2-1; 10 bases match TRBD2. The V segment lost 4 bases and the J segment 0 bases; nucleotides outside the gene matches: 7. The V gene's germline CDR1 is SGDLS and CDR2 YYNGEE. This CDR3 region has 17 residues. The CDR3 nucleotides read TGTGCCAGCAGCCCCGGACTAGCGGACAGCTCCTACAATGAGCAGTTCTTC. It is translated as CASSPGLADSSYNEQFF.

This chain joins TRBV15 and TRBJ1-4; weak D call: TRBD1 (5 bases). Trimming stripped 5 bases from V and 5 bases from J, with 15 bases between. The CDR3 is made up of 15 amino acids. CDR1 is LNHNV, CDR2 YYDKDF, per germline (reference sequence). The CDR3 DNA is TGTGCCACCAGCCCCCTCCCCAGGGACAATGAAAAACTGTTTTTT. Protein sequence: CATSPLPRDNEKLFF. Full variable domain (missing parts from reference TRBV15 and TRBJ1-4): DAMVIQNPRYQVTQFGKPVTLSCSQTLNHNVMYWYQQKSSQAPKLLFHYYDKDFNNEADTPDNFQSRRPNTSFCFLDIRSPGLGDTAMYLCATSPLPRDNEKLFFGSGTQLSVL.

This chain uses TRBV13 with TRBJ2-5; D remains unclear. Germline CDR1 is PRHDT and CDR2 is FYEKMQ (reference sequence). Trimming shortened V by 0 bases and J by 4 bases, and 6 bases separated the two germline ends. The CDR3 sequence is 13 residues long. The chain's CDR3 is CASSLGGIETQYF. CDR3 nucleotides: TGTGCCAGCAGCTTAGGGGGCATAGAGACCCAGTACTTC.

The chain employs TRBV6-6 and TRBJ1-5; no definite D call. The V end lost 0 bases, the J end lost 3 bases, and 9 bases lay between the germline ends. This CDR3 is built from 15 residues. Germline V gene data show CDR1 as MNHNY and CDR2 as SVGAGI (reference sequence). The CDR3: CASSYSSGDNQPQHF. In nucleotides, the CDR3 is TGTGCCAGCAGTTACTCATCGGGAGACAATCAGCCCCAGCATTTT.

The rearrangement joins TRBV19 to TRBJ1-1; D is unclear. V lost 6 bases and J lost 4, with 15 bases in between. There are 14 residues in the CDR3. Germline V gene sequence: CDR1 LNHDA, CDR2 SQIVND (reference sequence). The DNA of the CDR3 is TGTGCCAGTAGCATCAAGGCCCATTTCACTGAAGCTTTCTTT. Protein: CASSIKAHFTEAFF.

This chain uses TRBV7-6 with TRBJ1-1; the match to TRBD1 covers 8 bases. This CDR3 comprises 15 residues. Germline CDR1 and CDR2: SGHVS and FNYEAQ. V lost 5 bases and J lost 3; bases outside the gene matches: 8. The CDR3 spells CASSPGQGSHTEAFF. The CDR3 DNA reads TGTGCCAGCAGCCCAGGACAGGGCTCGCACACTGAAGCTTTCTTT.

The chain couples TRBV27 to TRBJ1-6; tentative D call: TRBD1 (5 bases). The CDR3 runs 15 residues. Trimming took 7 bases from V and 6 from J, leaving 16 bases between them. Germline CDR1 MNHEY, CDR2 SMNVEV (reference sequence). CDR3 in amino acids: CASMEGRGPNSPLHF. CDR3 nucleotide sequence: TGTGCCAGCATGGAGGGTCGGGGACCTAATTCACCCCTCCACTTT.

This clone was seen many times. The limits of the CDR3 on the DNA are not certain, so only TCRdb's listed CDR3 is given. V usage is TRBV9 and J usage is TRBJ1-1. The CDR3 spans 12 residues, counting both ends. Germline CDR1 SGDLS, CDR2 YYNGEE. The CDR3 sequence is CASSVGVGAVFF.

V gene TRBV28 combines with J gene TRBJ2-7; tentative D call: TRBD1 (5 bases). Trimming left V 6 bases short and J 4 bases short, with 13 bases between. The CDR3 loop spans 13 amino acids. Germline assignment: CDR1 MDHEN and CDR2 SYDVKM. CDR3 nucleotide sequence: TGTGCCAGCAGCCTTTTTAGGGGATACGAGCAGTACTTC. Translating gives CASSLFRGYEQYF.

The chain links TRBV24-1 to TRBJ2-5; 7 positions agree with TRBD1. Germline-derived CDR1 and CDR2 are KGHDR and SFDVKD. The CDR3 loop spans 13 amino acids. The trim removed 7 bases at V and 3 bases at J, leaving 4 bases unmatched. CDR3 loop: CATRETGKETQYF. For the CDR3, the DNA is TGTGCCACCAGGGAGACAGGGAAAGAGACCCAGTACTTC.

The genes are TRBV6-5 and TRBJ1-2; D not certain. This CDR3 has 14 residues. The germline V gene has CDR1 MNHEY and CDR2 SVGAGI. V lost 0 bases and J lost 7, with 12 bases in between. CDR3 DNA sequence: TGTGCCAGCAGTTACTCGCCCGGGATGAGTGGCTACACCTTC. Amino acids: CASSYSPGMSGYTF.